This TCR beta chain derives from a study of shared clonotypes between healthy human individuals. Notes on the study in general: The diversity represented, both genetic and in exposure history, was limited by few donors. Donor clonotype sharing was expected to depend on sequencing depth. Sorted-subset sequencing was shown by rarefaction to be incomplete despite large depth.

Repertoires were generated with immunoSEQ multiplex PCR, while TCRdb's copy carries only in-frame clones and drops some. This sample has millions of clones; 85% to 95% occur once, and the top ten carry 0.13%. Trimming removed 6 bases from V and 1 base from J, with 9 bases in between. This CDR3 has 14 residues. Per germline, CDR1 ENHRY and CDR2 SYGVKD. As to this clone: What it binds is not known.

The study separated CD4+ cells into CD45RA+ naive and CD45RA-negative memory subsets. The receptor was isolated from a man aged 18 to 35 in good health. The V gene is TRBV10-3, the J gene TRBJ1-4, with a tentative D call TRBD1 (5 bases). Sequences were obtained from naive CD4+ T cells sorted from blood. The subset was: CD45RA+ positively selected. The CDR3 protein is CAIRAGRTNEKLFF. The CDR3 nucleotides are TGTGCCATCAGGGCAGGGCGAACTAATGAAAAACTGTTTTTT.